This T cell receptor (beta chain) stems from a study of blood T cells in healthy people across ages. Findings of the study overall: Age showed a roughly linear inverse relationship with TCR beta diversity per million T cells.

The donors, healthy Caucasians from Russia, were aged roughly 6 to 90. Drawing of peripheral blood yielded 8.5 to 10 milliliters from each donor. A second PCR of 7 to 11 cycles used a sample-barcoded 5' primer and a J-beta primer mix. Unique molecular identifiers of 12 random nucleotides labeled each cDNA. TCRdb re-derived calls from the 5' RACE reads in MiXCR, one entry per CDR3 protein. The data hold 700,000 to 800,000 distinct CDR3 sequences, with about 42% observed a single time. As regards this clonotype: Its antigen is not known.

Germline V CDR1 and CDR2: LGHDT, YNNKEL (reference sequence). With 2 bases clipped from V and 12 bases from J, the junction kept 13 bases outside the gene matches. The CDR3 is 15 amino acids. The chain carries TRBV3-1 and TRBJ1-2, with 9 bases fitting TRBD1. This receptor was taken from a woman aged 55-70 years in good health. Material for sequencing was blood. The CDR3 region has the DNA TGTGCCAGCAGCCAACCGACAGGGGGACTCTCTATCCACACCTTC. This translates into CASSQPTGGLSIHTF.